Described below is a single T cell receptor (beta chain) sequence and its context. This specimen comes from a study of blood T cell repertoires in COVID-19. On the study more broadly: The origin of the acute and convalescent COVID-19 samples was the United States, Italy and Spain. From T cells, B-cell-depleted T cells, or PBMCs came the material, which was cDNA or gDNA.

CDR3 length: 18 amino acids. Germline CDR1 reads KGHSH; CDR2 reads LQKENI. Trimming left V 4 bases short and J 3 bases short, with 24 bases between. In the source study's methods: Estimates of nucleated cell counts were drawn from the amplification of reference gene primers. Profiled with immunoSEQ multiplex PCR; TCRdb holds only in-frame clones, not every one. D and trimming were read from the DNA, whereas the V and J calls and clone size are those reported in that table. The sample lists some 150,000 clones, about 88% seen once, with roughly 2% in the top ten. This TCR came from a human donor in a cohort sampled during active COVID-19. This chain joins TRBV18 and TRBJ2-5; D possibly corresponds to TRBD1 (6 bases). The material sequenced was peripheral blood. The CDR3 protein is CASSRLSTGSGREETQYF. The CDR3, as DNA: TGTGCCAGCTCACGGCTATCAACAGGGTCGGGGAGAGAAGAGACCCAGTACTTC.